This record looks at one T cell receptor beta chain sequence and its context. These data are taken from a study of T cell responses to AZD1222 COVID-19 vaccine. The protocol was immunoSEQ multiplex PCR, while the TCRdb copy is restricted to in-frame clones and leaves out a portion. This table holds 130,000 or so clones, approximately 94% found once. There are 13 residues in the CDR3. The germline V gene has CDR1 MNHEY and CDR2 SVGAGI. V lost 5 bases to trimming and J lost 0 bases, with 7 bases between them. The TCR sequence derives from an adult in good health. Source: peripheral blood, taken on day 0 of AZD1222 vaccination. V usage is TRBV6-5 and J usage is TRBJ1-1, with D unresolved. The CDR3 coding sequence is TGTGCCAGCAGTCCCTTTGTGAACACTGAAGCTTTCTTT. This encodes CASSPFVNTEAFF.